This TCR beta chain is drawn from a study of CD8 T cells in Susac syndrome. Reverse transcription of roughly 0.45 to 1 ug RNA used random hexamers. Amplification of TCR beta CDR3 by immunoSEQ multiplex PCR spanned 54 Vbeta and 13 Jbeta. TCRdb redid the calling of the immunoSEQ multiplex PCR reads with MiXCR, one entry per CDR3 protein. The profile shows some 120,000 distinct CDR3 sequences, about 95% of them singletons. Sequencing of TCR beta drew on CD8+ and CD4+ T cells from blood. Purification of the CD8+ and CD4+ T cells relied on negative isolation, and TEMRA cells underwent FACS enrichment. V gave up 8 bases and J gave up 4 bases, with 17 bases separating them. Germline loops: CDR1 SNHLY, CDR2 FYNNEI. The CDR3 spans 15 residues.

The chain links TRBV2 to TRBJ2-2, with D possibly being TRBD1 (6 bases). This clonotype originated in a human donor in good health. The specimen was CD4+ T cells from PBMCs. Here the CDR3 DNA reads TGTGCCAGCCGTGCCGGGCAGGGGTCCACCGGGGAGCTGTTTTTT. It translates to CASRAGQGSTGELFF.